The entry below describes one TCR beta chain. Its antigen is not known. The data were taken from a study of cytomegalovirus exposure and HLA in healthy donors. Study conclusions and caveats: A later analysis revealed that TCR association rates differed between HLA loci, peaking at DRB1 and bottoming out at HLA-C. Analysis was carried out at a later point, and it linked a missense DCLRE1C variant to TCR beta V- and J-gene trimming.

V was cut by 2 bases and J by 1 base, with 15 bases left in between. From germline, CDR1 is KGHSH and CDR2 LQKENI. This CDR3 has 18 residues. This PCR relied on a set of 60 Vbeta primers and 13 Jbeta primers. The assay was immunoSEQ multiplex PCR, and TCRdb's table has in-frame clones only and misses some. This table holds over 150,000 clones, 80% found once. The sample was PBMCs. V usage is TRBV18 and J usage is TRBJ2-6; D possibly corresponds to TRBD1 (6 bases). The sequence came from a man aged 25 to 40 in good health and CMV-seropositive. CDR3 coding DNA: TGTGCCAGCTCACCAGTCCGGGACATCCATTCTGGGGCCAACGTCCTGACTTTC. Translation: CASSPVRDIHSGANVLTF.